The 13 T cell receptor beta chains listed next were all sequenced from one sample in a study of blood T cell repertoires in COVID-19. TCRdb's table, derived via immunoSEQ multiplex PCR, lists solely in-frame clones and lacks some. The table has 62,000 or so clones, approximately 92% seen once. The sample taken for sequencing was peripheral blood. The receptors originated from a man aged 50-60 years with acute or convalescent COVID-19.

CDR3 bases: TGTGCCAGCAGCCCGACAGGCTGGAACACTGAAGCTTTCTTT. It specifies CASSPTGWNTEAFF. The genes are TRBV28 and TRBJ1-1; tentative D call: TRBD1 (6 bases). CDR3 length: 14 residues. V was clipped by 6 bases and J by 1 base, with 12 bases between them. Germline V CDR1 and CDR2: MDHEN, SYDVKM.

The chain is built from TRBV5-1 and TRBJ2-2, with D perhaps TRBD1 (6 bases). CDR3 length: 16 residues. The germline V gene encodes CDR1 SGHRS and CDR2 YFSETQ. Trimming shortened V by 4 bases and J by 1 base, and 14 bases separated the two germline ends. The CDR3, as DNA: TGCGCCAGCAGCGTACTCGTGACAGGGAACACCGGGGAGCTGTTTTTT. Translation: CASSVLVTGNTGELFF.

This chain's CDR3 is CASRSQGYNEQFF. DNA for the CDR3: TGTGCCAGCAGATCTCAGGGTTACAATGAGCAGTTCTTC. The genes are TRBV28 and TRBJ2-1; TRBD1 might be the D (5 bases). With 6 bases removed from V and 4 bases from J, the gap between germline ends came to 10 bases. The CDR3 covers 13 residues. Germline V gives CDR1 MDHEN, CDR2 SYDVKM.

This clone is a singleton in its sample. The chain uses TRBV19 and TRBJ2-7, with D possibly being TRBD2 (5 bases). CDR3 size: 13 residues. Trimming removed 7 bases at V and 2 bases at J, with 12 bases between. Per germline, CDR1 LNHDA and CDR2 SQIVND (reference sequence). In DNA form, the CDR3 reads TGTGCCAGTACGATCCGGGAAACCTACGAGCAGTACTTC. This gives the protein CASTIRETYEQYF.

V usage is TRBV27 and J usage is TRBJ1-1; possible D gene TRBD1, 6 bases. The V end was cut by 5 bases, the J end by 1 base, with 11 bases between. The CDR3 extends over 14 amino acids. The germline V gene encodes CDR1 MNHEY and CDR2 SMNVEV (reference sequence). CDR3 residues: CASSTGRSNTEAFF. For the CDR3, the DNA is TGTGCCAGCAGTACAGGGCGATCGAACACTGAAGCTTTCTTT.

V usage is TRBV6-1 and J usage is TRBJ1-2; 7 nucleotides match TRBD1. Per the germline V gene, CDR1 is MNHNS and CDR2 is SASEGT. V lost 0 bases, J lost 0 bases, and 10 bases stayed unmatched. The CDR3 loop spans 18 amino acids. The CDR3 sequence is CASSEAFRGDGTNYGYTF. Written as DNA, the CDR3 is TGTGCCAGCAGTGAAGCCTTCAGGGGGGACGGAACTAACTATGGCTACACCTTC.

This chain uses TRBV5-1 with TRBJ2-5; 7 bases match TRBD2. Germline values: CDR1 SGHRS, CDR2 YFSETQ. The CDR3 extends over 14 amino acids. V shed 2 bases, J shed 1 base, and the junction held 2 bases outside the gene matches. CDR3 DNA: TGCGCCAGCAGCTTCAGCGGGGCCCAAGAGACCCAGTACTTC. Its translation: CASSFSGAQETQYF.

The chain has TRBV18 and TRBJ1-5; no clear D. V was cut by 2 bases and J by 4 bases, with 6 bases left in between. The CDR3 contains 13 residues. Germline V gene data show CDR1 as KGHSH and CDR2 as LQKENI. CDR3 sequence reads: CASSPRVNQPQHF. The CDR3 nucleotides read TGTGCCAGCTCACCAAGAGTAAATCAGCCCCAGCATTTT.

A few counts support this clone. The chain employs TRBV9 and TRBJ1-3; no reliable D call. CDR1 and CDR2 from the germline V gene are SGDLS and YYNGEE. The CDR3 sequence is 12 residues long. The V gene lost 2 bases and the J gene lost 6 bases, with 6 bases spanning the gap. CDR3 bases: TGTGCCAGCAGCGTCTATCTAAACACCATATATTTT. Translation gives CASSVYLNTIYF. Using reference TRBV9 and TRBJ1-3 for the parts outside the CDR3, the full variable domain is DSGVTQTPKHLITATGQRVTLRCSPRSGDLSVYWYQQSLDQGLQFLIQYYNGEERAKGNILERFSAQQFPDLHSELNLSSLELGDSALYFCASSVYLNTIYFGEGSWLTVV.

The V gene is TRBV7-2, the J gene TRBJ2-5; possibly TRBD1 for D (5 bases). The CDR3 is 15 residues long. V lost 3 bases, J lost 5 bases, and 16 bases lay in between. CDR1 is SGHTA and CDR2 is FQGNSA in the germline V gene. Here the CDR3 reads CASSLSYSNRETQYF. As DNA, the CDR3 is TGTGCCAGCAGCTTGTCCTACTCAAACAGGGAGACCCAGTACTTC.

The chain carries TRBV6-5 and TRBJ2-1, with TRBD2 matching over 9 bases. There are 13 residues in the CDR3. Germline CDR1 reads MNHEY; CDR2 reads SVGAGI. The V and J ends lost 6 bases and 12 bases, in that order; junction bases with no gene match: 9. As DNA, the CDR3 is TGTGCCAGCAGCCAGCGGGAGGCGGGATGGCAGTTCTTC. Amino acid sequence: CASSQREAGWQFF.

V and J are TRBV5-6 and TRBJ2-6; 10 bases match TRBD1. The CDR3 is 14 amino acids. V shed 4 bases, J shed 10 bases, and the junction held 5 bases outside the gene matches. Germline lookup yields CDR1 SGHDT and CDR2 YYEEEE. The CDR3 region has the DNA TGTGCCAGCAGCAATCCGGGACAGGGGAACGTCCTGACTTTC. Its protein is CASSNPGQGNVLTF. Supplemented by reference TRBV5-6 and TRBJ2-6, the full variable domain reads DAGVTQSPTHLIKTRGQQVTLRCSPKSGHDTVSWYQQALGQGPQFIFQYYEEEERQRGNFPDRFSGHQFPNYSSELNVNALLLGDSALYLCASSNPGQGNVLTFGAGSRLTVL.

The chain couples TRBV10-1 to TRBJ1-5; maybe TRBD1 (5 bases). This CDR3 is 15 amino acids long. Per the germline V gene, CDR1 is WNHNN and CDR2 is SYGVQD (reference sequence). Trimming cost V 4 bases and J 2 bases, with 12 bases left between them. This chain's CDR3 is CASSGTGMGNQPQHF. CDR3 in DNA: TGCGCCAGCAGTGGTACAGGTATGGGCAATCAGCCCCAGCATTTT.